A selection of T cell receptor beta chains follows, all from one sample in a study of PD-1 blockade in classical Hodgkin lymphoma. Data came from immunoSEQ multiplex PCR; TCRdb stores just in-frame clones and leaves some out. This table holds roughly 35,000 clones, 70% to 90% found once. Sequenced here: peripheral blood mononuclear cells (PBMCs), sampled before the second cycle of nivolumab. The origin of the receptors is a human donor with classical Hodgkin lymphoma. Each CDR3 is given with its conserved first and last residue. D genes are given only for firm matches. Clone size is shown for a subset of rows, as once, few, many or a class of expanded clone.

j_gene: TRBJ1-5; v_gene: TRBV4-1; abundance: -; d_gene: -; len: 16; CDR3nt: TGCGCCAGCAGCCAAGTGTTGCAGGCGGGGTATCAGCCCCAGCATTTT; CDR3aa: CASSQVLQAGYQPQHF
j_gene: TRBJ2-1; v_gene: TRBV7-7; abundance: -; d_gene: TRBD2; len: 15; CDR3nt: TGTGCTAGCAGCCGCACTAGCGGGAGTTGGAATGAGCAGTTCTTC; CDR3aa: CASSRTSGSWNEQFF
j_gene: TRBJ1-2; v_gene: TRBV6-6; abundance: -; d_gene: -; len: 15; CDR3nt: TGTGCCAGCAGTCCCTACGGAATGACAGGCGGCGGCTACACCTTC; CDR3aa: CASSPYGMTGGGYTF
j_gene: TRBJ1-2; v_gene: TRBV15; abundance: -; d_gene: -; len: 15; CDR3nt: TGTGCCACCAGCAGAGGATGGGGAGGGGCGGAGGGCTACACCTTC; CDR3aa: CATSRGWGGAEGYTF
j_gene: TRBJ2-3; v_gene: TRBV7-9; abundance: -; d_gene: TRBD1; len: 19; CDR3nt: TGTGCCAGCAGCTTAGCGTTTCGTCTGGGACAGGGATTCACAGATACGCAGTATTTT; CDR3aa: CASSLAFRLGQGFTDTQYF
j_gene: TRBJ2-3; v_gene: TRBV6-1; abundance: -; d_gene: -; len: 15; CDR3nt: TGTGCCAGCAGTGAATTGGGGGGAGGCACAGATACGCAGTATTTT; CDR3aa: CASSELGGGTDTQYF
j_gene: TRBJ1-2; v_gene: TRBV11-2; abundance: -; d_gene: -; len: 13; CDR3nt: TGTGCCAGCAGCCCCTATAGCGAGGGGAGCTACACCTTC; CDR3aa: CASSPYSEGSYTF
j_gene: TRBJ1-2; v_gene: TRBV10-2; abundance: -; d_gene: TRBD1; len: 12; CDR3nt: TGCGCCATCAGTGCAGGGGGCGATGGCTACACCTTC; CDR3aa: CAISAGGDGYTF
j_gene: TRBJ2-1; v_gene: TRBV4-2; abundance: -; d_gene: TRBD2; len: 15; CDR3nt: TGTGCCAGCAGCCAAGGGGCTAGCGGGGCCAATGAGCAGTTCTTC; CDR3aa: CASSQGASGANEQFF
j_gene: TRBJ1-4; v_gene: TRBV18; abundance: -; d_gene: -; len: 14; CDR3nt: TGTGCCAGCTCACCAGACCGTACTAATGAAAAACTGTTTTTT; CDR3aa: CASSPDRTNEKLFF
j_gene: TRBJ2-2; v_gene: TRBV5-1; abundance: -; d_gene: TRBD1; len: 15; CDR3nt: TGCGCCAGCAGCTTGAGGACAGGGTTTTCCGGGGAGCTGTTTTTT; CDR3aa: CASSLRTGFSGELFF
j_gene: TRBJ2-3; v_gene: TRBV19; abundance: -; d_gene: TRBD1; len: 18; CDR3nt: TGTGCCAGTAGTACAAGGGGGACAGGGTCATATAGCACAGATACGCAGTATTTT; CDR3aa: CASSTRGTGSYSTDTQYF
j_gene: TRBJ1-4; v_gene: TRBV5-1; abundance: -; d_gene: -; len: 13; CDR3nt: TGCGCCAGCAGCCATATACTTAATGAAAAACTGTTTTTT; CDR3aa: CASSHILNEKLFF
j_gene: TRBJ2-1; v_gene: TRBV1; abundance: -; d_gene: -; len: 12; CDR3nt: TGCACCAGCAGCCCTCCGAGGGCCGCACAGTTCTTC; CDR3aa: CTSSPPRAAQFF
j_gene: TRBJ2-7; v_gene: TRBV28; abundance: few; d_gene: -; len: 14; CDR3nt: TGTGCCAGCAGTTTAATTGGAGGGTTGGGCGAGCAGTACTTC; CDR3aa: CASSLIGGLGEQYF
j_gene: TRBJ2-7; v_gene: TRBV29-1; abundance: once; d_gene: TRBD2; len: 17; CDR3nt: TGCAGCGTTGAAGATCTGAGTATAGCGGGAACTTCCTACGAGCAGTACTTC; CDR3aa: CSVEDLSIAGTSYEQYF
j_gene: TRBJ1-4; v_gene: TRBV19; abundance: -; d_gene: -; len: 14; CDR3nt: TGTGCCAGTAGTGTAACGAACAGGAATGAAAAACTGTTTTTT; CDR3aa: CASSVTNRNEKLFF
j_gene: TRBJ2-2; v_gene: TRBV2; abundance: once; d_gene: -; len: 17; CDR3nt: TGTGCCAGCAGCCAAGGACTGGGGAATATTAACACCGGGGAGCTGTTTTTT; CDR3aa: CASSQGLGNINTGELFF
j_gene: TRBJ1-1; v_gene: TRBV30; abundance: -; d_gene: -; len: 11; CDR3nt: TGTGCCTGGAGTGTAGGGTTTGAAGCTTTCTTT; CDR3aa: CAWSVGFEAFF
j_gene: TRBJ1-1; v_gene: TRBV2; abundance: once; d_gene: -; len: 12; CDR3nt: TGTGCCAGCACCCCGGATGGCACTGAAGCTTTCTTT; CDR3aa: CASTPDGTEAFF
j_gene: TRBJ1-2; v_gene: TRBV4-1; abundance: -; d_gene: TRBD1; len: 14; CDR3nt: TGCGCCAGCAGCCAAGGAACAGGCAGGGGGGGCTACACCTTC; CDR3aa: CASSQGTGRGGYTF
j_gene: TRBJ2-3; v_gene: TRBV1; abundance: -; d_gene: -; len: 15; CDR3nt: TGCACCAGCAGCCAACCTAGCGGAGTCACAGATACGCAGTATTTT; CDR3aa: CTSSQPSGVTDTQYF
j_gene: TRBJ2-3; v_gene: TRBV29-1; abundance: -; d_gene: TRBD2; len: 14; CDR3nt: TGCAGCGTTGAGAGAGAAGCGGGAACAGATACGCAGTATTTT; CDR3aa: CSVEREAGTDTQYF
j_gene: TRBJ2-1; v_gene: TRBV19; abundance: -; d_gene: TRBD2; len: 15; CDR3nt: TGTGCCAGTAGTATCTTGCGGGAGCCCCCCAATGAGCAGTTCTTC; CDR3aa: CASSILREPPNEQFF
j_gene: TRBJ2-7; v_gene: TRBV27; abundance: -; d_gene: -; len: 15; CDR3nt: TGTGCCACCTCCCAACTCGGGACTGCTAGTGAATGGGAGTACTTC; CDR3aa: CATSQLGTASEWEYF
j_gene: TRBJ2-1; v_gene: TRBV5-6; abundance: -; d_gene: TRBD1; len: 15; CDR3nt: TGTGCCAGCAGCGAGACAGGGGTGACCTACAATGAGCAGTTCTTC; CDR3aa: CASSETGVTYNEQFF
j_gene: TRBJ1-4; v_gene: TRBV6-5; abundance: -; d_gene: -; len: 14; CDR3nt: TGTGCCAGCAGCCAGAGGGGAACTAATGAAAAACTGTTTTTT; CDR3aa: CASSQRGTNEKLFF
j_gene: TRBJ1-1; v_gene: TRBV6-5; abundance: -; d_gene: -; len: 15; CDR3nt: TGTGCCAGCAGTTTTGGACAGCCCCCAAGGACTGAAGCTTTCTTT; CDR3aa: CASSFGQPPRTEAFF
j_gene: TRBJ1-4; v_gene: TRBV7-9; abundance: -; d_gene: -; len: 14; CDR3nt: TGTGCCAGCAGCCCACAAGGTTTCGGGGGAAAACTGTTTTTT; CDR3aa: CASSPQGFGGKLFF
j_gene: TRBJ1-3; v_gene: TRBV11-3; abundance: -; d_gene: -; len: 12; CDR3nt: TGTGCCAGCAGCTTAACAGGGAGCACCATATATTTT; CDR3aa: CASSLTGSTIYF
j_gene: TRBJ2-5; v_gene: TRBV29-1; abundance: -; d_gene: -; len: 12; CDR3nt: TGCAGCGTCGCGGGACAGCTTGAGACCCAGTACTTC; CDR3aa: CSVAGQLETQYF
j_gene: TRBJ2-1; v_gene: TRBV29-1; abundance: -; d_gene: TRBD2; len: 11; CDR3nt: TGCAGCGTGGTGGAGGGAGGGGAGCAGTTCTTC; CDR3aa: CSVVEGGEQFF
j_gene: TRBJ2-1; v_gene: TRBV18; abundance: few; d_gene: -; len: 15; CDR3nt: TGTGCCAGCTCACACTCGGAACTAGTCTACAATGAGCAGTTCTTC; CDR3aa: CASSHSELVYNEQFF
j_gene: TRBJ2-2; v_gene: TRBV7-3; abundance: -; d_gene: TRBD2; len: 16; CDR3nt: TGTGCCAGCAGCTTACCGGGACTAGCGGTTCAGGGGGAGCTGTTTTTT; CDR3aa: CASSLPGLAVQGELFF
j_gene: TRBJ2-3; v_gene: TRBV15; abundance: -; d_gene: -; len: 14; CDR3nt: TGTGCCGTAGCCCGGGACCTAAGCACAGATACGCAGTATTTT; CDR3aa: CAVARDLSTDTQYF
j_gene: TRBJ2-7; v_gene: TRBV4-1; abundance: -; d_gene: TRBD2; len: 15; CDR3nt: TGCGCCAGCAGCCTTGACGCGGGAGCAGGGTACGAGCAGTACTTC; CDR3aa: CASSLDAGAGYEQYF
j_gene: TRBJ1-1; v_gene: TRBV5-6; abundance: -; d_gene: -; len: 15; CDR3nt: TGTGCCAGCAGCTTTTTCGGACTCGGGGACACTGAAGCTTTCTTT; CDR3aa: CASSFFGLGDTEAFF
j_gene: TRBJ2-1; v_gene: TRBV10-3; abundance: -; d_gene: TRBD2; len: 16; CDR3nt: TGTGCCATCAGTGACAGCGGGATAGAGATTACCAATGAGCAGTTCTTC; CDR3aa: CAISDSGIEITNEQFF
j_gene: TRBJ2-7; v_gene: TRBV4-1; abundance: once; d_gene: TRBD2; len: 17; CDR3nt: TGCGCCAGCAGCCAATATCCTGGACTAGCGGGGCTTAATGATTTGTACTTC; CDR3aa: CASSQYPGLAGLNDLYF
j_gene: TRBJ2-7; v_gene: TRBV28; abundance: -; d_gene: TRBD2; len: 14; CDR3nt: TGTGCCACCAGGAAAAATAGCGGGACCTACGAGCAGTACTTC; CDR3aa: CATRKNSGTYEQYF
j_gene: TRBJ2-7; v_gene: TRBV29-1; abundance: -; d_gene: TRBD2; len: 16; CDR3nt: TGCAGCGTTGGGGGGGTACTAGCGGGATTACGCTACGAGCAGTACTTC; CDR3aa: CSVGGVLAGLRYEQYF
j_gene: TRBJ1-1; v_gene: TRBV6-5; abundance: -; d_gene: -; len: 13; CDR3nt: TGTGCCTCCAGGAGGAGCCCAAGCACTGAAGCTTTCTTT; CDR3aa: CASRRSPSTEAFF
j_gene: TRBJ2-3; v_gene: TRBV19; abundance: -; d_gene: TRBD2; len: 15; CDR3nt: TGTGCCAGTAGTCCGTATCCGGGACTAGCGGATACGCAGTATTTT; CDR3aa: CASSPYPGLADTQYF
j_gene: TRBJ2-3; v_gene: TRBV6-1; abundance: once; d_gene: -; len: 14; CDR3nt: TGTGCCAGCAGTGATACTTCGTTTGCAGATACGCAGTATTTT; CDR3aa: CASSDTSFADTQYF
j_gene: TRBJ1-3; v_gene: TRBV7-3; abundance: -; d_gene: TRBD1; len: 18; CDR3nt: TGTGCCAGCAGCTTAACGGGGACAGGGACTGGCTCTGGAAACACCATATATTTT; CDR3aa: CASSLTGTGTGSGNTIYF
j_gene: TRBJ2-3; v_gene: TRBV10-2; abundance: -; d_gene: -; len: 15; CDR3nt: TGCGCCAGTGACGGGACGCCGGGTGGCACAGATACGCAGTATTTT; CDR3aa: CASDGTPGGTDTQYF
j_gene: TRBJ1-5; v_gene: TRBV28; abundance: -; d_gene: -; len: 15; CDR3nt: TGTGCCAGCAGTCCTACAGGGTCGAACAATCAGCCCCAGCATTTT; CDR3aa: CASSPTGSNNQPQHF
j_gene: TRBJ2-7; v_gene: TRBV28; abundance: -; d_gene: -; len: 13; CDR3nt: TGTGCCAGCAGTTATGGCGGATCCTACGAGCAGTACTTC; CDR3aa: CASSYGGSYEQYF
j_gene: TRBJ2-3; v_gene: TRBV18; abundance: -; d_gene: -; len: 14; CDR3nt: TGTGCCAGCTCACCACCGGGGCCGTTCGATACGCAGTATTTT; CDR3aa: CASSPPGPFDTQYF
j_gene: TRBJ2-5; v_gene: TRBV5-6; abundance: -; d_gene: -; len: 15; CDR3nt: TGTGCCAGCAGCTTGGCCCAAGGTTTGTTGGAGACCCAGTACTTC; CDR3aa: CASSLAQGLLETQYF
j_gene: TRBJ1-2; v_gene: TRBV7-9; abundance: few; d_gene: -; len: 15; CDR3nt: TGTGCCAGCAGTCTCGGGAGGGGACCGCTCTATGGCTACACCTTC; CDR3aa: CASSLGRGPLYGYTF
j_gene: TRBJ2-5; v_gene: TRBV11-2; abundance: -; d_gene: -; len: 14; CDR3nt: TGTGCCAGCAGCTTAGTTCGAGGGCCTGGGACCCAGTACTTC; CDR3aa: CASSLVRGPGTQYF
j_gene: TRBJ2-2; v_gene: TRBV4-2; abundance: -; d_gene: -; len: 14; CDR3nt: TGTGCCAGCAGCCTGCCTGGCGGGGTCGGGGAGCTGTTTTTT; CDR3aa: CASSLPGGVGELFF